This T cell receptor (beta chain) was observed in a study of Ad26.COV2.S vaccination and SARS-CoV-2 variants (dated by TCRdb to the early 2020s). Regarding the study in general: Donors in the vaccine arm were drawn from COV1001, a phase I-IIa trial of Ad26.COV2.S in healthy adults that was multicentre, randomized, double-blind and placebo-controlled. The TCR-sequenced set comprised around 30 samples: about 19 Ad26.COV2.S vaccine recipients, 5 placebo recipients and 8 SARS-CoV-2 convalescent individuals. Ad26.COV2.S was given intramuscularly at 5x10^10 or 1x10^11 viral particles, as a single shot or as two shots 56 days apart. Participants in the trial were split at random into five groups of five each, receiving low-dose or high-dose Ad26.COV2.S once or twice, or else placebo on both occasions. TCRbeta repertoire sequencing served as the tool for gauging how specific and how broad the SARS-CoV-2-reactive T cell receptors were following Ad26.COV2.S vaccination. Investigators remained blinded to trial group allocation during experiments and outcome assessment. Here is what the overall study found, with its caveats: After vaccination, substantial breadth of spike-specific CD8+ and CD4+ T cell responses was reported. Comparing responses between vaccine doses or regimens was not something the study was powered to do. Spike-specific TCR breadth was higher in Ad26.COV2.S recipients than in placebo recipients (P = 0.0014). According to the authors, total T cell responses may have been underestimated by the TCR breadth and depth analyses. Non-spike TCR breadth was comparable between vaccine and placebo recipients, consistent with the vaccine containing only spike.

Deletion took 0 bases off V and 4 bases off J, with a span of 12 bases between the germline ends. Via the germline V gene, CDR1 is MNHNS and CDR2 SASEGT. The CDR3, cysteine through phenylalanine, is 15 amino acids long. The DNA shown is the 45-base CDR3, in frame from base 1. The immunoSEQ Assay was used to sequence TCRbeta CDR3 regions. After extraction, genomic DNA underwent amplification by bias-controlled multiplex PCR, followed by high-throughput sequencing. As for the original processing: To quantify the absolute abundance of every unique TCRbeta CDR3 region, sequences were collapsed and filtered. T cell fraction was estimated by normalization of TCRbeta template counts to usable DNA, with usable DNA being measured through amplification of reference genes present in all nucleated cells. Repertoire TCRs were annotated as SARS-CoV-2-specific by exact matching of V gene, CDR3 amino acid sequence and J gene to a known reactive TCR set. The reference SARS-CoV-2 TCR set was derived from MIRA and filtered for enrichment in COVID-19-positive ImmuneCODE repertoires, a step that removed public or cross-reactive TCRs. Using the MIRA antigens, annotated TCRs were further analysed by specific ORF or by position within an ORF. Breadth was defined as the number of annotated unique rearrangements divided by the total number of unique productive rearrangements, and depth was defined as the summed frequency of the annotated unique rearrangements. Group comparisons of TCR breadth used two-sided Wilcoxon rank-sum tests. TCRdb obtained this table from immuneACCESS and retained in-frame rearrangements with V and J assigned. These tables miss some clones; where compared with another copy, unresolved V genes account for less than half of the shortfall, and the remainder is unexplained. For V, J and clone size, that table is used; D and trimming come from the DNA. For this sample the table gives around 320,000 clones, of which 86% were detected only once. Around 1.9% of the sample comes from the top ten.

The treatment or condition label for this specimen denotes: some 20 received Ad26.COV2.S at low or high dose, single or two shots; several received placebo; per-sample allocation not given. Repertoires of vaccine and placebo recipients were sequenced from samples taken on day 63 after the first injection. In Cohort 1b, around 23 adults aged 18-55 years were enrolled at a single site in Boston, USA, between 29 July and 7 August 2020. Ad26.COV2.S consisted of a replication-incompetent adenovirus type 26 vector by which a prefusion-stabilized SARS-CoV-2 spike protein from the original Wuhan strain was expressed. This clone was detected only a few times. Its antigen target is currently unknown. The record has no base qualities; no much larger clone is one base away.

The TCR comes from a person aged 18-60 years who received the Ad26.COV2.S COVID-19 vaccine or a placebo. The material was peripheral blood, obtained in a trial of Ad26.COV2.S vaccine versus placebo. The chain couples TRBV6-1 to TRBJ2-5; the D gene is not confidently resolved. The CDR3 protein: CASSEAVGGGETQYF. The nucleotide sequence is given as TGTGCCAGCAGTGAAGCGGTGGGTGGTGGAGAGACCCAGTACTTC.